This TCR beta chain was profiled in a study of shared clonotypes between healthy human individuals. Across the study: A couple of female and three male donors aged 18 to 49 were enrolled. Overall study findings and caveats: When compared with the clonotypes that were shared by all four sorted-subset donors, the non-shared clonotypes turned out to have lower generation probabilities. A generally larger estimated richness was seen in naive subsets than in memory subsets.

Terminally differentiated effector memory CD45RA+ cells were excluded from the naive CD8 cells, which were CD45RO-negative and positively selected for CCR7. A note on this clone: As yet, its antigen is unknown.

The method was immunoSEQ multiplex PCR; TCRdb's version includes in-frame clones alone and lacks a portion of them. Here the sample spans about 2 million clones, roughly 94% being singletons. V trimming: 9 bases; J trimming: 1 base; junction bases outside the gene matches: 4. This CDR3 has 14 residues. Germline V gene data show CDR1 as LNHDA and CDR2 as SQIVND (reference sequence). The chain is built from TRBV19 and TRBJ2-2, with TRBD1 identical over 8 bases. Material for sequencing was naive CD8+ T cells sorted from blood. The clonotype was recovered from a man younger than 35 in good health. This CDR3 is CASSQGENTGELFF. CDR3 bases: TGTGCCAGCTCACAGGGGGAGAACACCGGGGAGCTGTTTTTT.